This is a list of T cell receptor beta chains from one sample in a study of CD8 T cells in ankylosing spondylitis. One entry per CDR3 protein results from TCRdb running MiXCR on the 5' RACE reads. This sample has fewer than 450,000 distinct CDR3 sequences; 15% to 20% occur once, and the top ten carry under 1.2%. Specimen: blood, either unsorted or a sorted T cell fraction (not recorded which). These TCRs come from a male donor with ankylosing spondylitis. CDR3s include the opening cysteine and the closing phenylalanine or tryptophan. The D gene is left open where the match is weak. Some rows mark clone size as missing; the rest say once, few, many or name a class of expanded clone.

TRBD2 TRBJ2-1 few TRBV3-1 CASGRGGVEQFF TGTGCCAGCGGGAGGGGCGGGGTTGAGCAGTTCTTC
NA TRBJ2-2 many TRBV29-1 CSVGRPGDTGELFF TGCAGCGTTGGTAGGCCGGGAGACACCGGGGAGCTGTTTTTT
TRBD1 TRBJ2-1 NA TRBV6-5 CASSYEGQSYNEQFF TGTGCCAGCAGTTATGAGGGACAGTCCTACAATGAGCAGTTCTTC
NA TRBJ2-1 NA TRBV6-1 CASSKRTEGAKFF TGTGCCAGCAGCAAAAGAACGGAGGGGGCAAAGTTCTTC
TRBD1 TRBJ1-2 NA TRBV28 CANRGTDHGYTF TGTGCCAACAGAGGGACAGACCATGGCTACACCTTC
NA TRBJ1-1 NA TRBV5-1 CASSPRADTEAFF TGCGCCAGCAGCCCGAGGGCGGACACTGAAGCTTTCTTT
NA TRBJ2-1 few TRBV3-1 CASSQDVAPQFF TGTGCCAGCAGCCAAGACGTCGCTCCGCAGTTCTTC
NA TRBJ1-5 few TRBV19 CASSDRGTSNQPQHF TGTGCCAGTTCCGACAGAGGAACTAGCAATCAGCCCCAGCATTTT
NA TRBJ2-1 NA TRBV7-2 CASSSTQGKGYNEQFF TGTGCCAGCAGCTCTACTCAGGGTAAGGGCTACAATGAGCAGTTCTTC
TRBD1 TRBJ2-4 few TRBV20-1 CSAEGQGLLAKNIQYF TGCAGTGCTGAAGGACAGGGGCTACTAGCCAAAAACATTCAGTACTTC
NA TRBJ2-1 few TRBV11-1 CASSLAGRLSYNEQFF TGTGCCAGCAGCTTAGCTGGGCGCCTTTCTTACAATGAGCAGTTCTTC
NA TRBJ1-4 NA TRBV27 CASSSRRLRREKLFF TGTGCCAGCAGTTCTCGGAGACTTAGGCGTGAAAAACTGTTTTTT
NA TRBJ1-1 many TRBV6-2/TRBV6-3 CASRPNHRYSNTEAFF TGTGCCAGCAGGCCCAATCATAGATACTCGAACACTGAAGCTTTCTTT
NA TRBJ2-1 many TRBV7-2 CASSLRGKADNEQFF TGTGCCAGCAGCTTACGGGGAAAAGCGGACAATGAGCAGTTCTTC
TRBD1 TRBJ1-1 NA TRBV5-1 CASSLIPGTANTEAFF TGCGCCAGCAGCTTAATCCCGGGGACAGCAAACACTGAAGCTTTCTTT
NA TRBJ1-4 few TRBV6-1 CASTGARDEKLFF TGTGCCAGCACGGGGGCACGAGATGAAAAACTGTTTTTT
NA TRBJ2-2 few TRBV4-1 CASSQLIGEQGTGELFF TGCGCCAGCAGCCAACTAATAGGTGAACAGGGAACCGGGGAGCTGTTTTTT
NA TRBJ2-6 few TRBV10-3 CAIAGTDRGKVTGANVLTF TGTGCCATCGCAGGAACAGACAGAGGGAAAGTAACTGGGGCCAACGTCCTGACTTTC
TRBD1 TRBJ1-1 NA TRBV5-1 CASSGIGTGPIPAFF TGCGCCAGCAGCGGGATAGGGACAGGACCGATCCCAGCTTTCTTT
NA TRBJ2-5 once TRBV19 CASSMVGARETQYF TGTGCCAGTAGTATGGTCGGGGCTCGGGAGACCCAGTACTTC
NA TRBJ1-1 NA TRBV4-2 CASSQGRGGNTEAFF TGTGCCAGCAGCCAAGGAAGGGGTGGGAACACTGAAGCTTTCTTT
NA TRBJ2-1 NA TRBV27 CASSLIYTVRRHNEQFF TGTGCCAGCAGTTTAATCTATACCGTACGTCGACACAATGAGCAGTTCTTC
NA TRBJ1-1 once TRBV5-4 CASSEGPEAFF TGTGCCAGCAGCGAGGGCCCTGAAGCTTTCTTT
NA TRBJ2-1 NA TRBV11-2 CASSLVSLPYNEQFF TGTGCCAGCAGCTTAGTAAGTCTCCCCTACAATGAGCAGTTCTTC
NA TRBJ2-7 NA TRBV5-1 CASSPGGATYEQYF TGCGCCAGCAGCCCCGGCGGGGCAACCTACGAGCAGTACTTC
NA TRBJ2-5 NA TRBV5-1 CASSLQEPTQETQYF TGCGCCAGCAGCTTGCAGGAGCCTACTCAAGAGACCCAGTACTTC
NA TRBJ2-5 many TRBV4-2 CASSQSPETQYF TGTGCCAGCAGCCAATCCCCAGAGACCCAGTACTTC
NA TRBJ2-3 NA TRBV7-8 CASSLDGTVTDTQYF TGTGCCAGCAGCTTAGACGGGACGGTCACAGATACGCAGTATTTT